These 20 T cell receptor beta chains share one sample of origin, sequenced in a study of blood T cell repertoires in COVID-19. Only in-frame clones appear in the TCRdb table, and some are missing; sequencing was by immunoSEQ multiplex PCR. Here the sample spans fewer than 65,000 clones, over 75% being singletons. The sample comprised peripheral blood. The receptor source for this set is a man aged 55-75 years with acute or convalescent COVID-19.

This chain links TRBV19 with TRBJ2-7, with 9 positions matching TRBD1. CDR1 and CDR2 from the germline V gene are LNHDA and SQIVND (reference sequence). Trimming took 8 bases from V and 2 from J; bases not matched to a gene: 13. This CDR3 spans 16 amino acids. CDR3 residues: CASGKTGTGSPYEQYF. The CDR3 coding sequence is TGTGCCAGTGGTAAGACCGGGACAGGGTCTCCCTACGAGCAGTACTTC.

The gene calls are TRBV6-2 or TRBV6-3 and TRBJ2-7, with 8 nucleotides matching TRBD1. The trim removed 3 bases at V and 0 bases at J, leaving 13 bases unmatched. This CDR3 contains 18 residues. From germline, CDR1 is MNHEY and CDR2 SVGEGT. CDR3: CASSYQSPQGVSSYEQYF. CDR3 coding DNA: TGTGCCAGCAGTTATCAATCCCCACAGGGGGTGTCCTCCTACGAGCAGTACTTC.

The chain uses TRBV12-3 or TRBV12-4 and TRBJ1-5; tentatively, D is TRBD1 (6 bases). Between the trimmed V and J ends, which lost 4 bases and 3 bases, there was a span of 7 bases. This CDR3 is 13 amino acids long. The CDR3 nucleotides are TGTGCCAGCAGTTGGACAGCCAATCAGCCCCAGCATTTT. Translated: CASSWTANQPQHF.

V and J are TRBV7-2 and TRBJ2-3, with D tentatively TRBD2 (6 bases). CDR3 length equals 13 residues. Germline V lookup: CDR1 SGHTA, CDR2 FQGNSA. The V gene lost 5 bases and the J gene lost 10 bases, with 16 bases spanning the gap. The CDR3 protein is CASSLGDWGSQYF. As DNA, the CDR3 is TGTGCCAGCAGCCTGGGGGACTGGGGGTCGCAGTATTTT.

This chain links TRBV6-1 with TRBJ1-6; D not certain. This CDR3 has 12 residues. Germline V gene sequence: CDR1 MNHNS, CDR2 SASEGT. V was cut by 2 bases and J by 18 bases, with 14 bases left in between. The CDR3, as DNA: TGTGCCAGCAGTGAAAATCTGACGGCGGCCCACTTT. Translating it yields CASSENLTAAHF.

V is TRBV18 and J is TRBJ1-2; D call uncertain. V was shortened by 4 bases and J by 8 bases, with 8 bases between the two germline ends. This CDR3 is 11 amino acids long. Germline CDR1 KGHSH, CDR2 LQKENI. The CDR3 spells CASSLDRGYTF. Here the CDR3 DNA reads TGTGCCAGCTCACTCGATCGGGGCTACACCTTC.

The V call is TRBV6-5, the J call TRBJ1-2; 7 positions agree with TRBD1. Trimming at V came to 2 bases and at J to 4 bases, leaving 10 bases not matched to a gene. Germline loops: CDR1 MNHEY, CDR2 SVGAGI. This CDR3 contains 16 residues. CDR3 sequence: CASSYPRRQGGYGYTF. The CDR3 DNA reads as TGTGCCAGCAGTTACCCCCGGAGACAGGGCGGCTATGGCTACACCTTC.

The chain combines TRBV5-6 with TRBJ1-2; 7 positions match TRBD1. The CDR3 spans 14 residues. Per germline, CDR1 SGHDT and CDR2 YYEEEE. Trimming cost V 1 base and J 3 bases; bases outside gene matches: 3. The CDR3 spells CASSLRTGDYGYTF. The CDR3 DNA follows: TGTGCCAGCAGCTTGCGAACAGGGGACTATGGCTACACCTTC.

Only a few counts were recorded for this clone. The chain employs TRBV29-1 and TRBJ1-4; D call uncertain. Germline values: CDR1 SQVTM, CDR2 ANQGSEA. The V end lost 0 bases, the J end lost 5 bases, and 10 bases lay between the germline ends. The CDR3 has 14 residues. The chain's CDR3 is CSVEDPVSNEKLFF. In DNA, the CDR3 is TGCAGCGTTGAAGACCCCGTATCGAATGAAAAACTGTTTTTT.

Concerning this clone: This sample also contains other DNA sequences that code for the same CDR3. The chain is built from TRBV9 and TRBJ2-1, with 9 nucleotides matching TRBD2. V gave up 0 bases and J gave up 4 bases; unmatched junction bases: 2. This CDR3 has 15 amino acids. The V gene's germline CDR1 is SGDLS and CDR2 YYNGEE. This CDR3 is CASSVEAGGYNEQFF. As DNA, the CDR3 is TGTGCCAGCAGCGTAGAAGCGGGGGGATACAATGAGCAGTTCTTC. Filled out from reference TRBV9 and TRBJ2-1, the complete variable domain reads DSGVTQTPKHLITATGQRVTLRCSPRSGDLSVYWYQQSLDQGLQFLIQYYNGEERAKGNILERFSAQQFPDLHSELNLSSLELGDSALYFCASSVEAGGYNEQFFGPGTRLTVL.

This chain uses TRBV6-5 with TRBJ1-1, with D tentatively TRBD1 (5 bases). This CDR3 has 14 residues. Germline loops: CDR1 MNHEY, CDR2 SVGAGI. The ends were cut back, 2 bases at V and 1 base at J, with 8 bases in the middle. The CDR3 bases are TGTGCCAGCAGTTACGGAGGGGCGAACACTGAAGCTTTCTTT. Residues: CASSYGGANTEAFF.

The J gene is TRBJ1-2, the V gene TRBV28; D gene unclear. V was cut by 4 bases and J by 3 bases, with 15 bases left in between. This CDR3 has 15 amino acids. The germline V gene has CDR1 MDHEN and CDR2 SYDVKM. The chain's CDR3 is CASSSHLGGYYGYTF. CDR3 DNA sequence: TGTGCCAGCAGTTCCCACTTGGGCGGGTACTATGGCTACACCTTC.

The rearrangement links TRBV27 to TRBJ1-4; possible D gene TRBD1, 5 bases. V lost 4 bases to trimming and J lost 7 bases, with 16 bases between them. Germline lookup yields CDR1 MNHEY and CDR2 SMNVEV (reference sequence). The length of the CDR3 is 15 residues. In DNA, the CDR3 is TGTGCCAGCAGTTCCCCCCGGGGGTTGATTGAAAAACTGTTTTTT. Amino acids: CASSSPRGLIEKLFF.

The gene calls are TRBV18 and TRBJ2-1; 7 bases are a match to TRBD2. Unmatched junction bases numbered 0, after V lost 2 bases and J lost 5 bases. The CDR3 runs to 13 residues. CDR1 and CDR2 (germline): KGHSH, LQKENI. CDR3 coding DNA: TGTGCCAGCTCACCAGGGACTAACAATGAGCAGTTCTTC. Its protein product is CASSPGTNNEQFF. The full variable domain, completed using reference TRBV18 and TRBJ2-1, is NAGVMQNPRHLVRRRGQEARLRCSPMKGHSHVYWYRQLPEEGLKFMVYLQKENIIDESGMPKERFSAEFPKEGPSILRIQQVVRGDSAAYFCASSPGTNNEQFFGPGTRLTVL.

This chain links TRBV10-3 with TRBJ1-1; D call uncertain. Per germline, CDR1 ENHRY and CDR2 SYGVKD. The V and J ends lost 5 bases and 2 bases respectively, with 12 bases between them. The CDR3 is 14 amino acids. CDR3 loop: CAISRTGSNTEAFF. DNA of the CDR3: TGTGCCATCAGTAGGACGGGATCTAACACTGAAGCTTTCTTT.

The V call is TRBV6-5, the J call TRBJ1-2; 10 nucleotides agree with TRBD1. The CDR3 has 15 amino acids. The germline V gene encodes CDR1 MNHEY and CDR2 SVGAGI. The V segment lost 6 bases and the J segment 1 base; nucleotides outside the gene matches: 5. The CDR3 DNA follows: TGTGCCAGCAGCAGACAGGGGGCGCGTAACTATGGCTACACCTTC. Protein sequence: CASSRQGARNYGYTF.

The DNA of the CDR3 is TGTGCCAGCAGCCCAACAGGGACCGAATCTTTCTTT. Translating gives CASSPTGTESFF. V usage is TRBV13 and J usage is TRBJ1-1, with a possible D match to TRBD1 (6 bases). Per germline, CDR1 PRHDT and CDR2 FYEKMQ (reference sequence). Trimming stripped 5 bases from V and 12 bases from J, with 16 bases between. This CDR3 comprises 12 residues.

A single count supports this clone. The chain links TRBV30 to TRBJ1-5; tentatively, D is TRBD1 (6 bases). The CDR3 spans 17 residues. In germline, CDR1 is GTSNPN, CDR2 SVGIG (reference sequence). V dropped 5 bases and J dropped 0 bases, with 20 bases sitting between them. The DNA of the CDR3 is TGTGCCTGGGGCAAACAGGGCCACCTTTATAGCAATCAGCCCCAGCATTTT. It specifies CAWGKQGHLYSNQPQHF.

The rearrangement links TRBV4-2 to TRBJ2-5, with unresolved D. This CDR3 contains 15 residues. CDR1 is LGHNA, CDR2 YNFKEQ, per germline. Deletions cut 6 bases from V and 3 bases from J, with 17 bases between. The CDR3 bases are TGTGCCAGCAGTCGTTCTCTAGGCACCGAAGAGACCCAGTACTTC. Encoded protein: CASSRSLGTEETQYF.

The chain joins TRBV15 to TRBJ1-5, with D possibly matching TRBD1 (5 bases). This CDR3 region has 15 residues. Germline CDR1 reads LNHNV; CDR2 reads YYDKDF (reference sequence). V was pared by 0 bases and J by 3 bases, with 9 bases between. CDR3 sequence (DNA): TGTGCCACCAGCAGAGATAAGGGGTACAATCAGCCCCAGCATTTT. Translating it yields CATSRDKGYNQPQHF.